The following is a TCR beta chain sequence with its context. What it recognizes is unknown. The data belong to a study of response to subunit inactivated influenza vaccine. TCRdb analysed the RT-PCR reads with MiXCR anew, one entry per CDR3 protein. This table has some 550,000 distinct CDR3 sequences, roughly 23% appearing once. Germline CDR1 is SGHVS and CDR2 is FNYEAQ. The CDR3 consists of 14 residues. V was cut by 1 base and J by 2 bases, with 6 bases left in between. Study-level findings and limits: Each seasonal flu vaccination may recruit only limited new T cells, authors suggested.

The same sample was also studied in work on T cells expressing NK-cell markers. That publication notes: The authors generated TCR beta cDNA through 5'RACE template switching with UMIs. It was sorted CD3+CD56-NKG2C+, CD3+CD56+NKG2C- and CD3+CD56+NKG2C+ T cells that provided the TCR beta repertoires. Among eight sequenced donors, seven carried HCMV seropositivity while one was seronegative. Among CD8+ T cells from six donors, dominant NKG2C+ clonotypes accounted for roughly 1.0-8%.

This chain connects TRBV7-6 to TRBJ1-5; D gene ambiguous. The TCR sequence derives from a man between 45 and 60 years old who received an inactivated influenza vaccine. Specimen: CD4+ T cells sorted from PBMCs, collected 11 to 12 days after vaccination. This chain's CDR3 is CASSLVPGNQPQHF. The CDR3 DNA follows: TGTGCCAGCAGCTTAGTGCCGGGCAATCAGCCCCAGCATTTT.